One T cell receptor (beta chain) is described in this entry. Its antigen remains unidentified. This sample is part of a study of T cells expressing NK-cell markers. Study context: According to the study, TCR beta repertoires originated from sorted CD3+CD56+NKG2C+, CD3+CD56+NKG2C- and CD3+CD56-NKG2C+ T cells. General observations from the study: Among a few donors, these clonotypes also ranked first in the CD3+CD56-NKG2C+ fraction.

TCRdb reworked the 5' RACE reads into one entry per CDR3 protein, no DNA. The sample data list roughly 150,000 distinct CDR3 sequences. This sequence was found in a man aged 18-69 years in good health. Sequences were obtained from blood T cells: a sorted CD56 or NKG2C T cell subset, CD4+ or CD8+ T cells, or bulk PBMC T cells (not recorded which).

CDR3: CASSPPGESSYNEQFF. The J gene is TRBJ2-1, the V gene TRBV18. Germline V gene data show CDR1 as KGHSH and CDR2 as LQKENI. The CDR3 has 16 residues.